The source of this TCR beta chain is a study of blood T cell repertoires in COVID-19. Germline CDR1 LNHDA, CDR2 SQIVND (reference sequence). V lost 5 bases and J 12 bases, leaving 17 bases between the germline ends. The CDR3 contains 14 residues. Measured with immunoSEQ multiplex PCR; TCRdb has only the in-frame clones, and not every one. The sample includes 60,000 to 75,000 clones, around 80% of them seen just once. This clonotype originated in a human donor in a cohort sampled during active COVID-19. Sequenced input: peripheral blood. This chain links TRBV19 with TRBJ1-6; TRBD1 might be the D (6 bases). The DNA for the CDR3 is TGTGCCAGTAGTGACGGACAGAACAATGGACCCCTCCACTTT. Amino acids: CASSDGQNNGPLHF.